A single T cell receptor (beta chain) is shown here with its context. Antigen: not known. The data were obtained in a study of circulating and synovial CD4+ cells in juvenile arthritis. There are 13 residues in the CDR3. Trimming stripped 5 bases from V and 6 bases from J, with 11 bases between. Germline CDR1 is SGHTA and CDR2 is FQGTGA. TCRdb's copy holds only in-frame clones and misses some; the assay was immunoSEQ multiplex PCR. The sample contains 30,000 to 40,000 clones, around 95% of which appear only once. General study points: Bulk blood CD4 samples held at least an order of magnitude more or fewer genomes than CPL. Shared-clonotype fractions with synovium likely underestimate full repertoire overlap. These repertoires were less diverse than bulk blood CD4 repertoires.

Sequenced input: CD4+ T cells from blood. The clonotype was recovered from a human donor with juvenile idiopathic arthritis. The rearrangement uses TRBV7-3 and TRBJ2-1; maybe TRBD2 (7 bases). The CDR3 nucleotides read TGTGCCAGCAGCCTCGGGGGGCCCAATGAGCAGTTCTTC. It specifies CASSLGGPNEQFF. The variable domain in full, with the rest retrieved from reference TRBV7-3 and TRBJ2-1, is GAGVSQTPSNKVTEKGKYVELRCDPISGHTALYWYRQSLGQGPEFLIYFQGTGAADDSGLPNDRFFAVRPEGSVSTLKIQRTERGDSAVYLCASSLGGPNEQFFGPGTRLTVL.